The subject of this entry is one T cell receptor (beta chain). What it binds is not known. Sequencing of TCR beta was performed on blood CD8+ T cells and on blood CD4+ T cells. The data derive from a study of CD8 T cells in Susac syndrome. The overall study: Patients with Susac syndrome were therapy-naive, taking corticosteroids, with some also receiving intravenous immunoglobulin, or taking intravenous immunoglobulin alone at the time their blood was drawn.

After extraction with the RNeasy kit, 0.5 to 1 ug of the RNA was reverse transcribed using random hexamers. Via MiXCR, TCRdb re-called the immunoSEQ multiplex PCR reads, giving one row per CDR3 protein. The sample contains about 180,000 distinct CDR3 sequences, about 93% of which appear only once. This CDR3 has 12 residues. Trimming stripped 3 bases from V and 0 bases from J, with 5 bases between. Germline loops: CDR1 GTSNPN, CDR2 SVGIG (reference sequence). Notes on the study in general: The CD4+ T cell repertoire of patients with Susac syndrome showed no detectable clonal expansion.

The TCR comes from a human donor with Susac syndrome. The source material was CD4+ T cells from PBMCs. The rearrangement links TRBV30 to TRBJ1-1; D uncertain. The CDR3 DNA follows: TGTGCCTGGAGCCTAGTGAACACTGAAGCTTTCTTT. It is translated as CAWSLVNTEAFF.